The source of this T cell receptor beta chain is a study of cytomegalovirus exposure and HLA in healthy donors (dated by TCRdb to about 2017). For context, the study as a whole: In an earlier analysis of 550 to 750 of the donors, around 300 Gb of sequence data and just under 120 million unique TCR beta sequences from about 180 million T cells were reported. Approximately 300 gigabases of sequencing data and 70 million to 100 million unique TCR sequences made up an early release that covered 500 to 650 HLA-typed donors. Among the roughly 390 genotyped donors, about 83% belonged to the genetic ancestry cluster associated with self-reported Caucasian donors. The study was designed to test whether signatures of past pathogen exposure could be identified by cataloging public T cell receptors. The study used immunosequencing to profile the T cell repertoires of around 600 subjects and linked those repertoires to cytomegalovirus serostatus. In addition to the first cohort of around 670 subjects, a separate validation cohort of under 150 different subjects was used. The study combined high-throughput TCR immunosequencing, statistical association of individual TCRs with disease status, and machine learning to predict cytomegalovirus infection status. In a later analysis, previously published TCR beta repertoires from fewer than 750 donors were re-analyzed and high-resolution HLA genotyping was added so that TCR occurrence patterns could be studied. Rather than using new phenotypic data, the later analysis identified candidate immune exposures from TCR beta sequences and from how often those sequences occurred across donors. An earlier analysis of approximately 640 of the donors applied high-throughput TCR beta sequencing to assess whether each TCR beta V gene segment acted as functional or pseudogenic. Donor age, sex, ethnicity and CMV serostatus were compiled together with the repertoire data. Genome-wide SNP genotypes for about 65% of the roughly 670 donors were used in a later genetic analysis, which treated that subset as a discovery cohort. All discovery cohort repertoires had been generated on a single sequencing platform. Class I and class II HLA loci were covered by the typing at four-digit resolution. The number of typed donors differed by locus: roughly 629-640 for A, B, C, DRB1 and DQB1; 522 for DQA1; approximately 600 for DPA1; and roughly 490 for DPB1. Roughly 5 DR-DQ haplotypes were handled as single units for association and clustering, since linkage in the cohort was strong. Among 300 to 450 genotyped donors of the cohort, an average of approximately 240,000 unique TCR beta nucleotide sequences were sequenced per donor, around 20% of them non-productive.

The cohort consisted of hundreds of healthy bone marrow donors. All cohort members were sampled while nominally healthy, although unrecorded immune exposures were likely present. The donor was CMV seronegative and belonged to the group of approximately 320 seronegative cohort members. A peripheral blood sample was collected from each donor, and TCR beta sequencing was performed on peripheral blood mononuclear cells. The Qiagen DNeasy Blood Extraction Kit was used to extract genomic DNA from the blood cell samples. On the study overall, not on this receptor specifically: The study listed 150 to 200 TCR beta chains as associated with cytomegalovirus. A later analysis reported that several top co-occurrence clusters appeared linked to parvovirus B19, influenza, CMV and Epstein-Barr virus. Three of the identified cytomegalovirus-associated TCR beta chains were confirmed in vitro to be specific for cytomegalovirus antigens. The sequencing pipeline was judged likely to have produced a cluster of highly shared sequence variants as a technical artifact. Because counts were too low, 15 to 20 rarely observed V segments, including chromosome 9 orphons, were excluded from the earlier analysis of 587 of the donors. Compared with the roughly 710-donor mean, donors in an Asian-associated ancestry cluster had fewer N-insertions in productive TCRs, according to a later genetic analysis. In a later analysis, HLA-associated TCR beta chains showed more clonal expansion and lower generation probabilities than non-associated chains that were equally common. The classifier was reported to diagnose cytomegalovirus status with high specificity and sensitivity in both the original and validation cohorts. According to the authors, the approach could potentially be generalized to other disease states and immunological phenotypes. A further reported finding was that TCR beta sequences accurately predicted the HLA-A and HLA-B alleles for most subjects in the first cohort. Most CMV-associated TCR beta chains appeared to be HLA-restricted in a later analysis, and the HLA associations seemed to be driven largely by CMV exposure. Sequencing depth was assumed to be roughly uniform across donors in the presence/absence analyses, though that assumption may not hold. In a later genetic analysis, a missense DCLRE1C variant was associated with V-gene and J-gene trimming of TCR beta chains, and the association was replicated in an independent cohort. Most TCR sequences were seen in very few donors, while some public TCRs were found in many individuals. At a false discovery rate of 0.05, a later analysis linked 15,000 to 20,000 TCR beta sequences to specific HLA alleles. Assigning TCR associations to individual alleles was difficult when HLA alleles, especially DR and DQ, strongly co-occurred. Some IMGT-functional V segments, including TRBV6-2 and TRBV6-3, could not be told apart with the 87-base-pair reads, so those segments were excluded. An earlier analysis of approximately 540 of the donors showed that most TCR beta V segments appeared in productive rearrangements either about 87% or about 30% of the time, which broadly matched IMGT annotations. According to a later analysis, TCR association rates differed among HLA loci, with DRB1 alleles showing the most associated TCRs and HLA-C alleles showing the fewest. HLA typing was unavailable for some donors at each locus, so association tests used only the typed subset. This cohort had only TCR beta chains sequenced, and the lack of alpha or paired-chain data limited which features could be detected. Correlated functional status among segregating V segments might be attributable to linkage disequilibrium, but an unknown experimental factor could not be ruled out. CMV serostatus was the only immune exposure information available for the cohort.

Comments on this clone: It lacks a known antigen. Base qualities are not recorded, but no much larger clone differs from it by a single base.

CDR1 and CDR2 (SGHVS, FNYEAQ) derive from the germline V gene. CDR3 length: 13 amino acids, cysteine to phenylalanine. Kept here is only the CDR3 DNA, which spans 39 bases and is read in frame from base 1. V is clipped by 4 bases and J by 7 bases, and the sequence between their germline boundaries is 14 bases long. The library was obtained by the immunoSEQ multiplex PCR assay. For the multiplex PCR, a mixture combining 60 forward primers for TCR Vbeta segments and 13 reverse primers for TCR Jbeta segments was used. The CDR3 region of rearranged TCR beta genes was amplified from genomic DNA with a multiplex PCR assay. The amplified TCR beta libraries were sequenced on the Illumina HiSeq System as 87-base-pair reads. The original pipeline was this. Across the 670 or so repertoires, a later analysis counted approximately 83 million unique TCR beta chains, roughly 11 million of which were shared by at least two donors. To remove PCR and sequencing errors, raw reads were error-corrected and collapsed into unique sequences using a nearest-neighbor algorithm that merged closely related sequences. CDR3 sequences were aligned to IMGT reference sequences to assign V, D and J gene segments. For a sequence to be retained, a match of at least six nucleotides to both a V gene segment and a J gene segment was required. A rearrangement was called productive if the CDR3 had no stop codons and remained in frame with V and J, and every other rearrangement was called non-productive. Following IMGT convention, CDR3 was defined as the stretch from the second conserved V-encoded cysteine to the conserved J-encoded phenylalanine. The earlier analysis of 500 to 750 of the donors excluded any sequence lacking an unambiguous match to a single V gene segment. In an earlier analysis of 587 of the donors, a V segment was called functional when productive rearrangements were above 56.7%, and segregating when the standard deviation between donors exceeded 5%. A statistical classification framework was built for diagnosing cytomegalovirus status from the catalog of TCR beta chain sequences. V and J gene assignment, in a later analysis, came from comparing TCR nucleotide sequences with IMGT/GENE-DB human TR gene sequences. In a later analysis, CDR3 sequences and most-parsimonious VDJ recombination scenarios were assigned using the TCRdist pipeline. In a later analysis, every TCR beta chain was defined by the combination of its CDR3 amino acid sequence and its V-gene family, and reads without a unique V-gene family were dropped. In a later analysis, 450 to 600 highly shared, low-generation-probability nucleotide sequences were removed to address suspected cross-contamination and a sequencing artifact. For each public chain, a later analysis derived a clonal expansion index from normalized ranks of inferred template counts within each repertoire. Generation probabilities in a later analysis came from a VDJ recombination model fitted to out-of-frame rearrangements, and those results were checked against IGoR. Hypergeometric tests were used in a later analysis to score TCR-TCR, TCR-HLA and TCR-CMV co-occurrence, with a repertoire-size bias correction applied to the TCR pairs. False discovery rates were estimated in a later analysis by permuting HLA or CMV assignments 20 times. In a later analysis, co-occurring TCRs were grouped with DBSCAN, and TCRdist sequence similarity was added when clustering was performed within HLA-allele-positive subsets. For co-occurrence clustering, repertoires with fewer than 30,000 or more than 120,000 public chains were excluded, along with 5 or 6 repertoires with anomalous nucleotide sharing. Imported from immuneACCESS, the table was reduced by TCRdb to in-frame sequences with V and J called. These copies leave out some clones; in studies compared against another copy, an unresolved V gene accounts for under half, and the cause of the remainder is not known. V, J and clone size are those of that table, while D and trimming were read from the DNA. The sample table contains around 200,000 clones; only one count was recorded for approximately 84% of them. The ten largest clones represent 3% to 4% of the sample.

The sequence was collected from a man aged 45-65 years in good health and CMV-seronegative. The source material was PBMCs. The chain couples TRBV7-6 to TRBJ2-7; possibly the D gene is TRBD2, per 6 matching bases. The CDR3 protein sequence reads: CASSSDGSWEQYF. The DNA reads TGTGCCAGCAGCTCAGACGGGAGTTGGGAGCAGTACTTC. With all but the CDR3 taken from the reference TRBV7-6 and TRBJ2-7 genes, the full variable domain is: GAGVSQSPRYKVTKRGQDVALRCDPISGHVSLYWYRQALGQGPEFLTYFNYEAQQDKSGLPNDRFSAERPEGSISTLTIQRTEQRDSAMYRCASSSDGSWEQYFGPGTRLTVT.